This TCR beta chain was recorded in a study of shared clonotypes between healthy human individuals. Germline V gene sequence: CDR1 MNHNY, CDR2 SVGAGI (reference sequence). This CDR3 has 12 residues. TCRdb's copy holds only in-frame clones and misses some; the assay was immunoSEQ multiplex PCR. The sample lists roughly 170,000 clones, approximately 62% occurring once. As concerns this clone: One end of the junction varies from germline; a read error may be responsible.

V gene TRBV6-6 combines with J gene TRBJ1-2, with a possible D match to TRBD1 (6 bases). The source is a man aged 30 to 45 in good health. Sequencing used memory CD4+ T cells sorted from blood. Subset here: CD45RA-negative fraction. CDR3 loop: CASSYTFRDNYF. DNA for the CDR3: TGTGCCAGCAGTTACACCTTCCGGGACAACTACTTC.